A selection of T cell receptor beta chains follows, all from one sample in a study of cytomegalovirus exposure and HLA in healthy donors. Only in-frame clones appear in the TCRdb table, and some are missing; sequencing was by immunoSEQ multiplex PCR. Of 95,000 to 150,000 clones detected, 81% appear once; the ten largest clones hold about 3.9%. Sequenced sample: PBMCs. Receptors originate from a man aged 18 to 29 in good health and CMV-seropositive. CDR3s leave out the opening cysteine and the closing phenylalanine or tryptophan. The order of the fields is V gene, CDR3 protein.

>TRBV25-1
ASSDLDRGGSEQY
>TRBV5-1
ASSFDTGKGNTEAF
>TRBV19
ASSILTGANYGYT
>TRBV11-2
ASSMDNQETQY
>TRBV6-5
ASRPGLAGAQY
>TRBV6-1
ASRGDVRESTQY
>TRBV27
ASSLSSAGGPSGELF
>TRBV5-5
ASSFFLRMNTEAF
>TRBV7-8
ASSLARLAGDTQY
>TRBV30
AWSQGAGELF
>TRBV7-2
ASSLAARMNTEAF